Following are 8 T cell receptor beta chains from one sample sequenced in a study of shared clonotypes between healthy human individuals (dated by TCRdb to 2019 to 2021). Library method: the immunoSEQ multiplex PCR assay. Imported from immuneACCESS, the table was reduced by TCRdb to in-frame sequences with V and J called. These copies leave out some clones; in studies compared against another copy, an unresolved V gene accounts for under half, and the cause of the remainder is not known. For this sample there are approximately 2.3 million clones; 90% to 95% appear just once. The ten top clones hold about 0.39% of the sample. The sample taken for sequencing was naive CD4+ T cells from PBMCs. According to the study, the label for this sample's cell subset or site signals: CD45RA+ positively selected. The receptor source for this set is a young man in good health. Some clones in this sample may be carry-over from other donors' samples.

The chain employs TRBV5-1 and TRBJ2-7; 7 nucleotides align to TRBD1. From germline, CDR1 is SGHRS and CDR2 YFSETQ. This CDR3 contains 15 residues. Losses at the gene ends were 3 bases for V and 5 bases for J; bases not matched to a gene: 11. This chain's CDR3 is CASSSDRSSYDEQYF. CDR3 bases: TGCGCCAGCAGCTCGGACAGGTCCTCATACGACGAGCAGTACTTC.

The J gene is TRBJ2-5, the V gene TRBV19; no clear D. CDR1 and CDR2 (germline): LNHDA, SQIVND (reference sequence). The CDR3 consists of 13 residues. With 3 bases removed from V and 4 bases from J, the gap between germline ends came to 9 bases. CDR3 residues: CASSIVRRETQYF. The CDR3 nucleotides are TGTGCCAGTAGTATCGTTCGGCGAGAGACCCAGTACTTC.

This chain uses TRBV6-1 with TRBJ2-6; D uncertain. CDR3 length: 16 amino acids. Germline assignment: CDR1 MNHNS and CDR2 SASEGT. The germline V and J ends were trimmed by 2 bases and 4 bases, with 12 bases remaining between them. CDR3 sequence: CASSELSGSGANVLTF. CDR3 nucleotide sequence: TGTGCCAGCAGTGAATTATCTGGGTCCGGGGCCAACGTCCTGACTTTC.

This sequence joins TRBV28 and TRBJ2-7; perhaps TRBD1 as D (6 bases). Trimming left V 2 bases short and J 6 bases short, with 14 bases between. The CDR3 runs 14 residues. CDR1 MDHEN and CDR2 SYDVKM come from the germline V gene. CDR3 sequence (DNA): TGTGCCAGCAGTTTAGACAGGTATATGCGCGAGCAGTACTTC. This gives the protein CASSLDRYMREQYF.

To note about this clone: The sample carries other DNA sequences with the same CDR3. CDR3 bases: TGTGCCAGCAGCGCAACTAGCGGAACTTACAATGAGCAGTTCTTC. Translated, it gives CASSATSGTYNEQFF. This chain uses TRBV9 with TRBJ2-1; 8 bases fit TRBD2. CDR3 size: 15 residues. Germline loops: CDR1 SGDLS, CDR2 YYNGEE. Unmatched junction bases numbered 6, after V lost 3 bases and J lost 4 bases.

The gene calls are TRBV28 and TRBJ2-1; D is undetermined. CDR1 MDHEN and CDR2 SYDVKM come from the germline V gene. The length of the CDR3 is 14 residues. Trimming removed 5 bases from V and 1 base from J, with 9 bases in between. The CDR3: CASSRRISYNEQFF. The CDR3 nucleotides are TGTGCCAGCAGTAGAAGGATATCCTACAATGAGCAGTTCTTC.

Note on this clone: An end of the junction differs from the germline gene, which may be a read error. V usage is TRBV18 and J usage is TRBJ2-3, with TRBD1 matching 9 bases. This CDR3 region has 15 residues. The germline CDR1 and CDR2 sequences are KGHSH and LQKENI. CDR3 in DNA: TGTGCCAGCTCCCCACAGGGGGCGAACACAGATACGCAGTATTTT. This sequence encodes CASSPQGANTDTQYF.

In DNA, the CDR3 is TGTGCCAGCAGTGACCTCGGTATTGAAGCTTTCTTT. Translation: CASSDLGIEAFF. This rearrangement joins TRBV2 to TRBJ1-1; D uncertain. The germline V gene encodes CDR1 SNHLY and CDR2 FYNNEI. The CDR3 covers 12 residues. The V end lost 3 bases, the J end lost 7 bases, and 9 bases lay between the germline ends.